Listed below are T cell receptor beta chains from one sample, sequenced in a study of cytomegalovirus exposure and HLA in healthy donors. Profiled with immunoSEQ multiplex PCR; TCRdb holds only in-frame clones, not every one. This table holds about 120,000 clones, around 77% found once. Input material: PBMCs. The receptor set was obtained from a young man in good health and CMV-seropositive. Each CDR3 is given with its conserved first and last residue.

cdr3_length: 15
v_call: TRBV15
cdr3_aa: CATSRAGGHYNEQFF

cdr3_length: 13
v_call: TRBV19
cdr3_aa: CASSITGWTEAFF

cdr3_length: 12
v_call: TRBV5-4
cdr3_aa: CASSAGQRCSHF

cdr3_length: 13
v_call: TRBV4-1
cdr3_aa: CASNPGGAYEQYF

cdr3_length: 17
v_call: TRBV4-1
cdr3_aa: CASSLATSGLPPQPQHF

cdr3_length: 14
v_call: TRBV29-1
cdr3_aa: CSVGATGGTDTQYF

cdr3_length: 13
v_call: TRBV2
cdr3_aa: CASSGQFYTEAFF

cdr3_length: 13
v_call: TRBV10-1
cdr3_aa: CASSAGTHYEQYF

cdr3_length: 14
v_call: TRBV5-8
cdr3_aa: CASSFSNREDEAFF

cdr3_length: 18
v_call: TRBV5-1
cdr3_aa: CASSPHAGTGSTNEKLFF

cdr3_length: 11
v_call: TRBV6-5
cdr3_aa: CASSEGAGYTF

cdr3_length: 15
v_call: TRBV19
cdr3_aa: CASSISGGSSYEQYF

cdr3_length: 14
v_call: TRBV9
cdr3_aa: CASSGGGLYNEQFF

cdr3_length: 16
v_call: TRBV5-1
cdr3_aa: CASSLRSSGTMREQYF

cdr3_length: 15
v_call: TRBV6-4
cdr3_aa: CASSDSPGGTDTQYF

cdr3_length: 14
v_call: TRBV6-4
cdr3_aa: CASSESSGADTQYF

cdr3_length: 16
v_call: TRBV10-3
cdr3_aa: CATTIVAGVDTGELFF

cdr3_length: 18
v_call: TRBV7-6
cdr3_aa: CASSLRPARGSVQETQYF

cdr3_length: 12
v_call: TRBV29-1
cdr3_aa: CSAGGEGSPLHF

cdr3_length: 15
v_call: TRBV30
cdr3_aa: CAWSPRGIAYNEQFF

cdr3_length: 15
v_call: TRBV7-6
cdr3_aa: CASSPRDRVLYEQYF

cdr3_length: 16
v_call: TRBV5-1
cdr3_aa: CASSLGGGRRNTEAFF

cdr3_length: 11
v_call: TRBV5-6
cdr3_aa: CASSLVQGQFF

cdr3_length: 13
v_call: TRBV7-9
cdr3_aa: CASSLVSQISQFF

cdr3_length: 14
v_call: TRBV5-6
cdr3_aa: CASSLQGTQETQYF

cdr3_length: 12
v_call: TRBV27
cdr3_aa: CASGQGATEAFF

cdr3_length: 16
v_call: TRBV5-1
cdr3_aa: CASSLGPGTREGEQYF

cdr3_length: 18
v_call: TRBV5-1
cdr3_aa: CASSLRDSSLLTNEKLFF

cdr3_length: 16
v_call: TRBV5-5
cdr3_aa: CASSLVISGVSNEQFF

cdr3_length: 14
v_call: TRBV9
cdr3_aa: CASSYRTHNTEAFF

cdr3_length: 14
v_call: TRBV7-9
cdr3_aa: CASKGLAVINEQFF

cdr3_length: 14
v_call: TRBV6-1
cdr3_aa: CASSLGTGPYEQYF

cdr3_length: 16
v_call: TRBV28
cdr3_aa: CASSFTQGALLGGYTF

cdr3_length: 16
v_call: TRBV13
cdr3_aa: CASSLGGRGPGNEQFF

cdr3_length: 14
v_call: TRBV27
cdr3_aa: CASSLSGSDQPQHF